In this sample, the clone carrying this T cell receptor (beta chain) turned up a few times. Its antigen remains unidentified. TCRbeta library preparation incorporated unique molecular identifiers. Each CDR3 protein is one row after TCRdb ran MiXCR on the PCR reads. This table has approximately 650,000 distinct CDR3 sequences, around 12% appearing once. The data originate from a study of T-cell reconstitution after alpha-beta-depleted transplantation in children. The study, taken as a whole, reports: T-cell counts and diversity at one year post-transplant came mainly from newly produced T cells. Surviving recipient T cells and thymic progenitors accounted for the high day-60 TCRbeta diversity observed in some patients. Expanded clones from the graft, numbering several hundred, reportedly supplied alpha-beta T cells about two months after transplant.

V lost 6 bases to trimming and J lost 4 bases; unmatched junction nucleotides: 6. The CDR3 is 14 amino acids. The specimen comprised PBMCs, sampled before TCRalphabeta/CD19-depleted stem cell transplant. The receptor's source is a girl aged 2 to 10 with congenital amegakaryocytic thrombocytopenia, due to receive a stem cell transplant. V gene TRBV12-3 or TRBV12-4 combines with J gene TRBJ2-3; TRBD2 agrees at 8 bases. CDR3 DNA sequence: TGTGCCAGCAGGGTCAGCGGGAGCCCAGATACGCAGTATTTT. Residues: CASRVSGSPDTQYF.